This entry lists 3 T cell receptor beta chains sequenced from one sample in a study of blood T cell repertoires in COVID-19. Some clones are missing from TCRdb's copy, which holds only in-frame ones; the method was immunoSEQ multiplex PCR. The table shows about 94,000 clones, with over 65% occurring only once. Sequences were obtained from peripheral blood. Every receptor here comes from a man in his 70s with COVID-19, enrolled during active disease.

The chain recombines TRBV30 with TRBJ1-5, with 8 bases fitting TRBD1. The CDR3 is made up of 13 amino acids. The germline V gene has CDR1 GTSNPN and CDR2 SVGIG (reference sequence). Trimming cost V 3 bases and J 4 bases; bases outside gene matches: 2. Here the CDR3 DNA reads TGTGCCTGGAGCGGGACAGGTAATCAGCCCCAGCATTTT. This encodes CAWSGTGNQPQHF. Combining the CDR3 with reference TRBV30 and TRBJ1-5 gives the whole variable domain SQTIHQWPATLVQPVGSPLSLECTVEGTSNPNLYWYRQAAGRGLQLLFYSVGIGQISSEVPQNLSASRPQDRQFILSSKKLLLSDSGFYLCAWSGTGNQPQHFGDGTRLSIL.

The chain employs TRBV6-5 and TRBJ2-3, with D unresolved. V dropped 4 bases and J dropped 3 bases, with 14 bases sitting between them. The CDR3 is 15 residues long. Germline V gene sequence: CDR1 MNHEY, CDR2 SVGAGI. The CDR3 loop is CASSSASAGTDTQYF. In DNA, the CDR3 is TGTGCCAGCAGTTCCGCCTCGGCCGGGACAGATACGCAGTATTTT.

The CDR3 spells CSVGANSGNTIYF. CDR3 sequence (DNA): TGCAGCGTTGGGGCGAACTCTGGAAACACCATATATTTT. The chain carries TRBV29-1 and TRBJ1-3; no clear D gene. Germline values: CDR1 SQVTM, CDR2 ANQGSEA. Trimming removed 4 bases at V and 0 bases at J, with 7 bases between. CDR3 length: 13 amino acids.